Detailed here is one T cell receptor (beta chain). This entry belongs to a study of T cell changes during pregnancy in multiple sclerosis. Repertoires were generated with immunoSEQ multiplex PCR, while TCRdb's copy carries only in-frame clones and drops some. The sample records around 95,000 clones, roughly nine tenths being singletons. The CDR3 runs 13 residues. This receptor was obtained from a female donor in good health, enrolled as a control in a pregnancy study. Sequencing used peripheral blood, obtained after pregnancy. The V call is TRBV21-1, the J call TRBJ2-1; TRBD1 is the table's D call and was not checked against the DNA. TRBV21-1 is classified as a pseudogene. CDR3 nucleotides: TGTGCCAGCAGCATGGACACCAGGAATGAGCAGTTCTTC. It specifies CASSMDTRNEQFF.